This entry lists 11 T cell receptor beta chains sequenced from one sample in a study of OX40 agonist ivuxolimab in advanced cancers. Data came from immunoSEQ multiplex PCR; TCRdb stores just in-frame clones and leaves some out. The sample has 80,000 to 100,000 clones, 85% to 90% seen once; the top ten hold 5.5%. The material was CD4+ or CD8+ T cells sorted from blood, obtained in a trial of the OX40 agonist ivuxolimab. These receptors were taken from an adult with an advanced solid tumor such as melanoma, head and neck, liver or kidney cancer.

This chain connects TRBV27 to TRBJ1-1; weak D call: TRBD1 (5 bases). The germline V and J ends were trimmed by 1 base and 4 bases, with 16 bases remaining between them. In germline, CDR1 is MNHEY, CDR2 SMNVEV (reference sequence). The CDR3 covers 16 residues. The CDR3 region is CASSLWAGGESTEAFF. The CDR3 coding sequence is TGTGCCAGCAGTTTATGGGCGGGGGGGGAGAGCACTGAAGCTTTCTTT.

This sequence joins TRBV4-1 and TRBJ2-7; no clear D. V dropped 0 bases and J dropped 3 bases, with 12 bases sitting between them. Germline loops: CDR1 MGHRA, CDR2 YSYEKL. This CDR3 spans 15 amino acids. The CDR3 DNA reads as TGCGCCAGCAGCCAAGACCCGGGTCCTTACTACGAGCAGTACTTC. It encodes CASSQDPGPYYEQYF.

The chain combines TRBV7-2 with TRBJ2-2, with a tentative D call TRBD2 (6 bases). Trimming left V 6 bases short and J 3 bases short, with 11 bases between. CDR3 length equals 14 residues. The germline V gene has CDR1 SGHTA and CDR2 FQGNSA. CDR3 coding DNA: TGTGCCAGCAGGTTCCTAGCGTACACCGGGGAGCTGTTTTTT. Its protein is CASRFLAYTGELFF.

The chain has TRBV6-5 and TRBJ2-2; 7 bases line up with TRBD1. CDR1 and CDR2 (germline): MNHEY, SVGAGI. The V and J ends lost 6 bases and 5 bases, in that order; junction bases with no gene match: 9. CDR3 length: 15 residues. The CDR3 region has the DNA TGTGCCAGCAGACGCATCGACAGGGAGACCGGGGAGCTGTTTTTT. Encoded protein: CASRRIDRETGELFF.

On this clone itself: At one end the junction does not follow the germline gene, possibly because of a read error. The CDR3 reads CASSSISGASF. CDR3 bases: TGTGCCAGCAGTTCGATTAGCGGCGCATCCTTC. The J gene is TRBJ2-7, the V gene TRBV6-6; D might be TRBD2 (6 bases). The CDR3 contains 11 residues. Germline-derived CDR1 and CDR2 are MNHNY and SVGAGI (reference sequence).

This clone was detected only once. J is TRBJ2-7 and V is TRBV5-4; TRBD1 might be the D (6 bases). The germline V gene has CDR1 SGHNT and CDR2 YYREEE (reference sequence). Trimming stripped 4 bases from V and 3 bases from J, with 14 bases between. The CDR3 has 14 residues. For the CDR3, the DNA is TGTGCCAGCAGCCAACCGGGACAAAGCTACGAGCAGTACTTC. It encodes CASSQPGQSYEQYF.

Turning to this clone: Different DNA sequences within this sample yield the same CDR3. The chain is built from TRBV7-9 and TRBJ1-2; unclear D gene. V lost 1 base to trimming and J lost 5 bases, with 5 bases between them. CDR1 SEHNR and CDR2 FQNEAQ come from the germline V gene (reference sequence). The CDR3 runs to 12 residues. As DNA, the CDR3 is TGTGCCAGCAGCTTAGATGGATATGGCTACACCTTC. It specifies CASSLDGYGYTF.

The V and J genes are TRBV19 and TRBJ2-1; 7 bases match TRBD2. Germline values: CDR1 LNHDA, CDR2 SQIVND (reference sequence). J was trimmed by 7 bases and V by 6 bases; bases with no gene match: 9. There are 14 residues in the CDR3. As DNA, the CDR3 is TGTGCCAGTAGGAAGAGAACTAGCGATAATGAGCAGTTCTTC. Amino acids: CASRKRTSDNEQFF.

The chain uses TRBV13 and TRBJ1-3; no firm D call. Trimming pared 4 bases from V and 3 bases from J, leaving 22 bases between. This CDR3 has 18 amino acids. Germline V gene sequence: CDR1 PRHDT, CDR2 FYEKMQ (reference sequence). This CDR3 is CASSSLVVWGDRGNTIYF. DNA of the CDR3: TGTGCCAGCAGCTCGTTGGTAGTTTGGGGAGATCGTGGAAACACCATATATTTT. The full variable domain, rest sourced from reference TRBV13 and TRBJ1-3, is AAGVIQSPRHLIKEKRETATLKCYPIPRHDTVYWYQQGPGQDPQFLISFYEKMQSDKGSIPDRFSAQQFSDYHSELNMSSLELGDSALYFCASSSLVVWGDRGNTIYFGEGSWLTVV.

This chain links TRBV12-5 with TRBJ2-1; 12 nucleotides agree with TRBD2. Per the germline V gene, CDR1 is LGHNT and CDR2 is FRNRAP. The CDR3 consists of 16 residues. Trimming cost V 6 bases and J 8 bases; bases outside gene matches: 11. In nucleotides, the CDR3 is TGTGCTAGTGGGCTAGCGGGGGGGCCTATTTTAGATGAGCAGTTCTTC. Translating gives CASGLAGGPILDEQFF.

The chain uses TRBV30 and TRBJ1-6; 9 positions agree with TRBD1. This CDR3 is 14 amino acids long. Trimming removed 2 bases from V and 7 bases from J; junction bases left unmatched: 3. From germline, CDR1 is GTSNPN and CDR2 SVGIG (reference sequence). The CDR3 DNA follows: TGTGCCTGGAGTCCCGGACAGGGGAATTCACCCCTCCACTTT. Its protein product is CAWSPGQGNSPLHF.